This T cell receptor (beta chain) was recorded in a study of identical twins. Study results and limitations: Zero-insertion findings could be partly confounded by invariant cells (MAIT and iNKT cells). Out-of-frame alpha sequences shared by twins were enriched for low generation probability. Cord blood's abundant beta clonotypes had fewer insertions, unlike memory repertoires.

There are a few counts of this clonotype. Its antigen remains unidentified. V was cut by 6 bases and J by 5 bases, with 8 bases left in between. CDR1 KGHSH and CDR2 LQKENI come from the germline V gene. The CDR3 runs to 12 residues. A universal primer site came from template switching; cDNA carried unique molecular identifiers. TCRdb used MiXCR to reprocess the 5' RACE reads, holding one entry per CDR3 protein. The top ten clones hold around 0.25% of a sample with 1.5 million to 2 million distinct CDR3 sequences, about 30% of them seen once. This TCR was recovered from a newborn girl in good health. The V gene is TRBV18, the J gene TRBJ2-1; D is uncertain. The sample consisted of cord blood. CDR3 nucleotide sequence: TGTGCCAGCTCCCGACAAAACAATGAGCAGTTCTTC. Translated: CASSRQNNEQFF.